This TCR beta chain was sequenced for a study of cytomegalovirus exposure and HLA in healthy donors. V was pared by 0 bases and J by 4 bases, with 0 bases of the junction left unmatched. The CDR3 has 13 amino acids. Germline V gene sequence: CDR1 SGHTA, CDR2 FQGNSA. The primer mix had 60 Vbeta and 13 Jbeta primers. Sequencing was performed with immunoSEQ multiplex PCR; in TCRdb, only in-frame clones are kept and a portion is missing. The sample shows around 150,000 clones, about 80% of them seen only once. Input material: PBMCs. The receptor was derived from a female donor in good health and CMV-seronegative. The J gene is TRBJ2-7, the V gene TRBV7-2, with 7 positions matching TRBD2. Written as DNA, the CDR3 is TGTGCCAGCAGCTTAGCGGGAGGGTACGAGCAGTACTTC. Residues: CASSLAGGYEQYF.